Below, 6 T cell receptor beta chains from the same sample are listed, as sequenced in a study of shared clonotypes between healthy human individuals. The repertoire was sequenced with immunoSEQ multiplex PCR; TCRdb's copy has only in-frame clones and lacks some. The sample lists over a million clones, about 80% occurring once. What was sequenced was memory CD4+ T cells from PBMCs. The sample's subset: CD45RA-negative fraction. These receptor sequences come from a man between 18 and 29 years old in good health. Some clones in this sample may be carry-over from other donors' samples.

CDR3 amino acids: CASSVPGVGAEAFF. Here the CDR3 DNA reads TGTGCCAGCAGTGTCCCGGGAGTGGGCGCTGAAGCTTTCTTT. The V and J genes are TRBV11-2 and TRBJ1-1; D remains ambiguous. Germline CDR1 is SGHAT and CDR2 is FQNNGV. The CDR3 spans 14 residues. Trimming cost V 6 bases and J 6 bases, with 17 bases left between them.

This clone was counted a few times. The DNA for the CDR3 is TGTGCCAGCAGCGCTGGCACAGGGGAACAGACCCAGTACTTC. It is translated as CASSAGTGEQTQYF. The V call is TRBV9, the J call TRBJ2-5, with 7 bases aligning to TRBD1. The CDR3 spans 14 residues. CDR1 is SGDLS and CDR2 is YYNGEE in the germline V gene. J was trimmed by 6 bases and V by 3 bases; bases with no gene match: 8. Looking up the rest from reference TRBV9 and TRBJ2-5 gives the full variable domain: DSGVTQTPKHLITATGQRVTLRCSPRSGDLSVYWYQQSLDQGLQFLIQYYNGEERAKGNILERFSAQQFPDLHSELNLSSLELGDSALYFCASSAGTGEQTQYFGPGTRLLVL.

In the case of this clone: A read error may produce the germline difference seen at one junction end. Written as DNA, the CDR3 is TGTTCCTGGAGCACGCTTAATGAAAAACTGTTTTTT. This codes for CSWSTLNEKLFF. This chain joins TRBV30 and TRBJ1-4; no definite D call. The CDR3 is 12 residues long. Germline values: CDR1 GTSNPN, CDR2 SVGIG (reference sequence).

The genes are TRBV5-8 and TRBJ2-7, with D perhaps matching TRBD2 (5 bases). Between the trimmed V and J ends, which lost 0 bases and 6 bases, there was a span of 16 bases. The CDR3 is 15 amino acids. Germline V gene data show CDR1 as SGHTS and CDR2 as YDEGEE. CDR3 sequence reads: CASSLGVRGMREQYF. The CDR3 nucleotides are TGTGCCAGCAGCTTGGGAGTGAGAGGGATGCGCGAGCAGTACTTC.

The chain couples TRBV6-1 to TRBJ1-5, with D possibly being TRBD1 (5 bases). The V gene lost 0 bases and the J gene lost 5 bases, with 8 bases spanning the gap. CDR1 MNHNS and CDR2 SASEGT come from the germline V gene. CDR3 size: 14 residues. CDR3 in amino acids: CASSEAGGDQPQHF. The CDR3 nucleotides are TGTGCCAGCAGTGAAGCGGGGGGGGATCAGCCCCAGCATTTT.

The V call is TRBV27, the J call TRBJ2-1; D may match TRBD1 or TRBD2 (5 bases each). CDR3 size: 13 residues. Germline lookup yields CDR1 MNHEY and CDR2 SMNVEV (reference sequence). With 7 bases removed from V and 4 bases from J, the gap between germline ends came to 11 bases. The CDR3 bases are TGTGCCAGCACAGGGAGAAAGTACAATGAGCAGTTCTTC. Protein product: CASTGRKYNEQFF.